This TCR beta chain was documented in a study of T-cell reconstitution after alpha-beta-depleted transplantation in children (dated by TCRdb to the mid-2010s). As for the study more broadly: The study quantitatively tracked T-cell immune reconstitution after TCRalphabeta/CD19-depleted allogeneic hematopoietic cell transplantation in children using TCR repertoire profiling.

Libraries were made using PCR. Data came from an Illumina HiSeq 2500. TCR libraries were prepared with molecular barcoding, using unique molecular identifiers to normalize TCRbeta repertoire quantification. Using fastp at Q25 and MiXCR, TCRdb reprocessed the public reads and kept productive beta chains. A single entry per CDR3 protein holds the most common genes and DNA from its merged rows. The sample table lists some 290,000 distinct CDR3 sequences, over 20% of them with a count of one. Jointly, the top ten make up around 9.9% of the sample. From the cysteine up to the phenylalanine, the CDR3 has a length of 11 residues. The entry retains the CDR3 DNA only, 33 bases that are in frame from base 1. V drops 2 bases and J drops 3 bases, leaving 1 base in between. Broader findings and caveats from the paper: About two months after transplant, the apparently early recovery of alphabetaT-cell counts reportedly depended on just several hundred clones that had expanded rapidly and came from non-depleted graft cells. In some patients, the high TCRbeta diversity seen at day 60 was put down to recipient T cells and intrathymic progenitors that had survived conditioning. Over the following months the frequencies of hyperexpanded clones went down, and after one year T-cell counts and TCRbeta diversity were mostly credited to newly produced T cells.

The treatment or condition label, as the study defines it: allogeneic hematopoietic cell transplantation with graft depleted of TCRalphabeta T cells and CD19 B cells. The transplant recipients were children given TCRalphabeta/CD19-depleted allogeneic hematopoietic cell grafts. A remark on this clonotype: Its antigen has not been determined. Base-call qualities are not available, and no considerably larger clone is one nucleotide away.

This clonotype originated in a male patient aged 5 to 17 who had a stem cell transplant for acute lymphoblastic leukemia, so the T cells may come from the graft donor. The sample here was PBMCs, mostly from graft donor cells, taken 180 days after TCRalphabeta/CD19-depleted stem cell transplant. The chain is made from TRBV12-3 or TRBV12-4 and TRBJ1-2, with no reliable assignment of the D segment. The CDR3 sequence is CASSLYYGYTF. The sequenced DNA is TGTGCCAGCAGTTTATACTATGGCTACACCTTC.